The source of this TCR beta chain is a study of T cell repertoires in cytomegalovirus infection. From the reads, TCRdb called clonotypes with MiXCR, one entry per CDR3 protein. Altogether roughly 150,000 distinct CDR3 sequences are present, around a quarter being singletons, with the ten largest covering 10% to 11%. V dropped 0 bases and J dropped 9 bases, with 3 bases sitting between them. CDR3 length: 12 amino acids. Germline values: CDR1 SGHTA, CDR2 FQGNSA. At least ten counts were recorded for this clonotype. The sequence came from a human donor in good health (CMV status not recorded). Some clones in this sample may be carry-over from other donors' samples. The chain is built from TRBV7-2 and TRBJ1-6, with D unresolved. The specimen was PBMCs. The CDR3 loop reads CASSLAISPLHF. CDR3 DNA sequence: TGTGCCAGCAGCTTAGCTATTTCACCCCTCCACTTT.